This T cell receptor beta chain was obtained from a study of T cell clusters in autoimmune cytopenias. Background on the study: Per sample, median TRB depth was about 51,000 reads, yielding a median approximately 2,400 distinct clonotypes.

One tube held mixed TRB-A and TRB-B primer pools for touch-down PCR. Using the multiplex PCR reads, TCRdb records one entry per CDR3 protein without DNA. The repertoire table contains approximately 16,000 distinct CDR3 sequences. As regards this clonotype: The antigen is not known.

Each sample's input was around 270 ng genomic DNA, 38,000 or so genome equivalents. Overall study results and limits: Physiological T cell clusters of healthy donors were apparently absent in primary autoimmune cytopenia patients. TRB repertoire shifts in secondary cytopenia and chronic lymphocytic leukemia mostly reflected lymphoma, not autoimmunity.

The receptor's source is a human donor with an autoimmune cytopenia or autoimmune hepatitis (not recorded which). Sequencing used peripheral blood.

Here the CDR3 reads CASSVWDSNQPQHF. The V and J genes are TRBV19 and TRBJ1-5; the D call of TRBD1 rests on TCRdb alone, since no DNA is present to check it. The CDR3 consists of 14 residues. CDR1 and CDR2 (germline): LNHDA, SQIVND (reference sequence).